The present TCR beta chain was sequenced within a study of T-cell reconstitution after alpha-beta-depleted transplantation in children. Broader study findings: Two months or so post-transplant, alpha-beta T cells reportedly derived from several hundred expanded graft clones. T-cell counts and diversity were attributed mostly to newly produced T cells one year after transplant. Recipient T cells and thymic progenitors that survived gave rise to the high TCRbeta diversity observed at day 60 in some patients.

CDR1 and CDR2 from the germline V gene are KGHDR and SFDVKD. Trimming removed 4 bases at V and 2 bases at J, with 9 bases between. This CDR3 region has 14 residues. About this clonotype itself: Its antigen is undetermined.

A library of TCRbeta sequences, prepared with unique molecular identifiers, was generated. TCRdb re-called the PCR reads with MiXCR, one entry per CDR3 protein. The data show around 450,000 distinct CDR3 sequences, with about 45% seen just once and roughly a quarter held by the top ten. The sequence was collected from a girl aged 2 to 10 with aplastic anemia, due to receive a stem cell transplant. The material sequenced was PBMCs, taken before TCRalphabeta/CD19-depleted stem cell transplant. The chain carries TRBV24-1 and TRBJ2-3, with D tentatively TRBD2 (6 bases). The DNA of the CDR3 is TGTGCCACCAGTGACAGCGGGCACACAGATACGCAGTATTTT. It is translated as CATSDSGHTDTQYF.